This note documents a single T cell receptor (beta chain) sequence. These data belong to a study of patients and donors after allogeneic stem cell transplantation. MiXCR was run by TCRdb on the RT-PCR reads, yielding one entry per CDR3 protein. The data hold around 150,000 distinct CDR3 sequences, with around 30% observed a single time. Specimen: blood, either unsorted or a sorted T cell fraction (not recorded which). The TCR was taken from a human donor who was either an allogeneic HSCT recipient or a stem cell or donor lymphocyte infusion donor (not recorded which). It is not recorded whose cells these are; they may come from a transplant donor.

In DNA, the CDR3 is TGTGCCAGCAGTTTATTGGTATCAAAAGAGACCCAGTACTTC. Residues: CASSLLVSKETQYF. The chain has TRBV28 and TRBJ2-5; unclear D gene. The CDR3 has 14 residues. The V end was cut by 1 base, the J end by 3 bases, with 9 bases between. Germline CDR1 is MDHEN and CDR2 is SYDVKM.